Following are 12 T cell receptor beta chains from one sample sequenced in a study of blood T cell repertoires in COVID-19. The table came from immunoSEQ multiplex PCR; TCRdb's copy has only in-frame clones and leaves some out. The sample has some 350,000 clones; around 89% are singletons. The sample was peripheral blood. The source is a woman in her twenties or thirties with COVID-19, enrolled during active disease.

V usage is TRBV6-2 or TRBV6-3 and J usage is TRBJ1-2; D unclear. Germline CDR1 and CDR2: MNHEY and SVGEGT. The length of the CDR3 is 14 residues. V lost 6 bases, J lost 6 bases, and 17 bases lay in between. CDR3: CASSTYERADGYTF. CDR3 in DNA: TGTGCCAGCAGCACCTACGAGCGGGCAGATGGCTACACCTTC.

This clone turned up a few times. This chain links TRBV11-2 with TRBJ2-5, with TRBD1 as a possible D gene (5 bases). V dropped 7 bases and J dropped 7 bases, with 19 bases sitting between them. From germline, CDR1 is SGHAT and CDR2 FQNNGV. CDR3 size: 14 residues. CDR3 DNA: TGTGCCAGCACTGCACTCGACAGAAAGACGACCCAGTACTTC. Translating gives CASTALDRKTTQYF. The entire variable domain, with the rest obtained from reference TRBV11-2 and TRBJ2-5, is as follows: EAGVAQSPRYKIIEKRQSVAFWCNPISGHATLYWYQQILGQGPKLLIQFQNNGVVDDSQLPKDRFSAERLKGVDSTLKIQPAKLEDSAVYLCASTALDRKTTQYFGPGTRLLVL.

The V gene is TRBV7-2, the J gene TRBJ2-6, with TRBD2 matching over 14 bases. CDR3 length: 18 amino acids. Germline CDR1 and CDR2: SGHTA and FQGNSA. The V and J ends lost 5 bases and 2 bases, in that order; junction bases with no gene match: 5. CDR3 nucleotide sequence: TGTGCCAGCAGCCCTCAGGGACTAGCGGGGGCTGGGGCCAACGTCCTGACTTTC. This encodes CASSPQGLAGAGANVLTF.

Written as DNA, the CDR3 is TGCGCCAGCAGCTTGAATACCGGGGGGGCCGGTTCCTACGAGCAGTACTTC. Amino acids: CASSLNTGGAGSYEQYF. J is TRBJ2-7 and V is TRBV5-1; 8 bases agree with TRBD2. The CDR3 is 17 amino acids. V shed 1 base and J 1 base; nucleotides not matched to a gene: 10. Germline V CDR1 and CDR2: SGHRS, YFSETQ.

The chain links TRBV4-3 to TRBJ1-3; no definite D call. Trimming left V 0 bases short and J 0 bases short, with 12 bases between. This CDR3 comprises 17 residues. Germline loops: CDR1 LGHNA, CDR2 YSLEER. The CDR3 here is CASSQDVTRFSGNTIYF. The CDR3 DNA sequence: TGCGCCAGCAGCCAAGATGTCACCAGGTTCTCTGGAAACACCATATATTTT.

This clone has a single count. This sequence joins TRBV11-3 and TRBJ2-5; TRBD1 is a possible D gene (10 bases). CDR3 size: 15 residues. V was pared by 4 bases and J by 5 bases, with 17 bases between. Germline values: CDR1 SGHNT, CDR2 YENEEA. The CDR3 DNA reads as TGTGCCAGCAGCTCTAGCGGGACAGGGGACGAGACCCAGTACTTC. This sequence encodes CASSSSGTGDETQYF.

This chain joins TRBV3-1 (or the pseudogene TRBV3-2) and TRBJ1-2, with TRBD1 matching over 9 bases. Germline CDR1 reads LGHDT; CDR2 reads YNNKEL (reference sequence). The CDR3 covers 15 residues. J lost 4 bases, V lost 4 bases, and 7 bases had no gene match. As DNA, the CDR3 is TGTGCCAGCAGCCCACCGGGACAGGGATCCTATGGCTACACCTTC. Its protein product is CASSPPGQGSYGYTF.

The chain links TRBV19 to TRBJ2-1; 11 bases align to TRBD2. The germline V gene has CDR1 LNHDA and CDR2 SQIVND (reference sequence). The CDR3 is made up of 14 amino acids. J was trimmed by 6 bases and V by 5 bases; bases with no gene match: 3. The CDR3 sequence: CASSGSGRANEQFF. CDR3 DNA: TGTGCCAGTAGTGGTAGCGGGAGGGCCAATGAGCAGTTCTTC.

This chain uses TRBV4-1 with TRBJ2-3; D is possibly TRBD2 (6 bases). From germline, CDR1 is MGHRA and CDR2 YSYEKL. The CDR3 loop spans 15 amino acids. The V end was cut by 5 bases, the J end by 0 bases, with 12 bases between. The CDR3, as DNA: TGCGCCAGCAGCTATGTGGCGGGGAGCACAGATACGCAGTATTTT. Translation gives CASSYVAGSTDTQYF.

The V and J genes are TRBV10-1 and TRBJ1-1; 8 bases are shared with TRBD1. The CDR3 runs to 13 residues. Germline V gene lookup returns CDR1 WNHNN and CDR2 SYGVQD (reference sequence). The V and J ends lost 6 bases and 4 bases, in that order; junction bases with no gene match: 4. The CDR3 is CASSGQGTTEAFF. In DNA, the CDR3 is TGCGCCAGCAGCGGACAGGGCACCACTGAAGCTTTCTTT.

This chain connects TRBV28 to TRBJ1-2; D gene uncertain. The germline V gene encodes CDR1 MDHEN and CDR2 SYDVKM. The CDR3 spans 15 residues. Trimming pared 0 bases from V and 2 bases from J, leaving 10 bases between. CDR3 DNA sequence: TGTGCCAGCAGTTTATGGAGGGTGGGCAACTATGGCTACACCTTC. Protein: CASSLWRVGNYGYTF.

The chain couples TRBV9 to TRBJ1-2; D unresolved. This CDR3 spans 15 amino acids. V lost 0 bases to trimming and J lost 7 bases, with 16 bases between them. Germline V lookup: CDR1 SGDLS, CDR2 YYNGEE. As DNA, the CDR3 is TGTGCCAGCAGCGTAGACGGAGGGTATGGGAGTGGCTACACCTTC. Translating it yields CASSVDGGYGSGYTF.